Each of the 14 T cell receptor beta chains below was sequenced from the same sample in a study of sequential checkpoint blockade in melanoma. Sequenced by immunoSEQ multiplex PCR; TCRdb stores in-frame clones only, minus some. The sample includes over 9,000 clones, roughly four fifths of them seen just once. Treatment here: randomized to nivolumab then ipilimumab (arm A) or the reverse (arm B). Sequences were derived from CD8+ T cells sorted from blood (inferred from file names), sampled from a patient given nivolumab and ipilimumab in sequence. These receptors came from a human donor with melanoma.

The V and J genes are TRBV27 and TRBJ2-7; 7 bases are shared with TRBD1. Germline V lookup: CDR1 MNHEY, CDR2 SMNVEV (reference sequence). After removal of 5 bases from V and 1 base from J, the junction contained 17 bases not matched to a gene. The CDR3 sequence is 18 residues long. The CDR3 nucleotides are TGTGCCAGCAGTCAAACCGCACTCCGGGACAGCGCTTCCTACGAGCAGTACTTC. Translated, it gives CASSQTALRDSASYEQYF.

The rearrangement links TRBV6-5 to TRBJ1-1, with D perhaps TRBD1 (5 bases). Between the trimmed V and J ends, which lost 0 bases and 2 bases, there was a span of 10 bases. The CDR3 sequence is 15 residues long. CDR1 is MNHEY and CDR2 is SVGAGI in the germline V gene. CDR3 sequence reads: CASSYSYRSNTEAFF. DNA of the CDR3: TGTGCCAGCAGTTACTCCTACAGGTCTAACACTGAAGCTTTCTTT.

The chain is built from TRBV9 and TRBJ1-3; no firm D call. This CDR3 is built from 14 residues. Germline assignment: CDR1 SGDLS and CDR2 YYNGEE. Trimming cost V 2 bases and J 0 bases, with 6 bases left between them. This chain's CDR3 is CASSVSLSGNTIYF. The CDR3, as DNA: TGTGCCAGCAGCGTCTCTCTCTCTGGAAACACCATATATTTT.

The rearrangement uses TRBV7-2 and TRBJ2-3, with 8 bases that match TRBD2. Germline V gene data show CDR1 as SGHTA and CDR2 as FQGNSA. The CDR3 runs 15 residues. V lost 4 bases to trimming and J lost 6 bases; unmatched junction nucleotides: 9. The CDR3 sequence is CASSSGGGSRDTQYF. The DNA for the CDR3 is TGTGCCAGCAGCTCCGGGGGGGGGTCCAGGGATACGCAGTATTTT. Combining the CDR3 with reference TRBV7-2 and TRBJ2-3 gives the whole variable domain GAGVSQSPSNKVTEKGKDVELRCDPISGHTALYWYRQSLGQGLEFLIYFQGNSAPDKSGLPSDRFSAERTGGSVSTLTIQRTQQEDSAVYLCASSSGGGSRDTQYFGPGTRLTVL.

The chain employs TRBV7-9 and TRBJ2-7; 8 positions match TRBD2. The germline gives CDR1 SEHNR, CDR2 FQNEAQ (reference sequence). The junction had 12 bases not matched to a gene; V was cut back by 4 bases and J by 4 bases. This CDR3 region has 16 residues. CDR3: CASSSVAGRPNYEQYF. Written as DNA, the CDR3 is TGTGCCAGCAGCTCTGTAGCGGGAAGGCCTAATTACGAGCAGTACTTC.

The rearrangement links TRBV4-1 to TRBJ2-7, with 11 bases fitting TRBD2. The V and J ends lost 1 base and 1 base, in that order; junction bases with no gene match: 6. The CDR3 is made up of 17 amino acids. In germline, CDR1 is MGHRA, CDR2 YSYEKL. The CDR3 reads CASSQGGLAGGSYEQYF. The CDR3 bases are TGCGCCAGCAGCCAAGGAGGGCTAGCGGGGGGTTCCTACGAGCAGTACTTC.

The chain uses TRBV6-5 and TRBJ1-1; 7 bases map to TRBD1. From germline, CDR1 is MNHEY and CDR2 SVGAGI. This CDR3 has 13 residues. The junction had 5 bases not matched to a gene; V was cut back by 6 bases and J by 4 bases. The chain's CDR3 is CASSPQGITEAFF. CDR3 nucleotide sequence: TGTGCCAGCAGCCCACAGGGGATCACTGAAGCTTTCTTT.

The CDR3 nucleotides are TGTGCCAGCAGCTTAGTAGGTTTTCGGCAGGGGGCTCTCGACACTGAAGCTTTCTTT. Protein product: CASSLVGFRQGALDTEAFF. The J gene is TRBJ1-1, the V gene TRBV7-9, with 8 bases fitting TRBD1. The CDR3 totals 19 residues. Germline V gives CDR1 SEHNR, CDR2 FQNEAQ (reference sequence). The trim removed 1 base at V and 3 bases at J, leaving 16 bases unmatched.

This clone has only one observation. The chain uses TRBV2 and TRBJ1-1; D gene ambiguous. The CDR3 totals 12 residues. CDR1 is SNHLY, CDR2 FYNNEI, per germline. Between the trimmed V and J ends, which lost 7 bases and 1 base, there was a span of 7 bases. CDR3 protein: CASTAGNTEAFF. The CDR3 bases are TGTGCCAGCACCGCAGGGAACACTGAAGCTTTCTTT.

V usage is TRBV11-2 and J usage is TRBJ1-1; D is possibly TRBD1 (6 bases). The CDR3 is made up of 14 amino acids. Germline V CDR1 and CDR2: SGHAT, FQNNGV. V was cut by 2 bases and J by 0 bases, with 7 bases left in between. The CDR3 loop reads CASSLQGMNTEAFF. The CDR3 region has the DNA TGTGCCAGCAGCTTACAGGGGATGAACACTGAAGCTTTCTTT.

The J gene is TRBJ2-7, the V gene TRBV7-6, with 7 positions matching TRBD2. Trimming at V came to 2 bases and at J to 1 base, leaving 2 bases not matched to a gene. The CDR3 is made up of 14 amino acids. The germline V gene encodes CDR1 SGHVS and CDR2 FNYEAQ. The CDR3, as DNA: TGTGCCAGCAGCTTAACTAGCGATTCCTACGAGCAGTACTTC. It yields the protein CASSLTSDSYEQYF.

The CDR3 spells CAWSSTGDSGANVLTF. The CDR3, as DNA: TGTGCCTGGAGTTCAACAGGGGACTCTGGGGCCAACGTCCTGACTTTC. The rearrangement uses TRBV30 and TRBJ2-6; 7 positions agree with TRBD1. CDR1 and CDR2 from the germline V gene are GTSNPN and SVGIG (reference sequence). Trimming took 2 bases from V and 0 from J; bases not matched to a gene: 4. The CDR3 length is 16 residues.

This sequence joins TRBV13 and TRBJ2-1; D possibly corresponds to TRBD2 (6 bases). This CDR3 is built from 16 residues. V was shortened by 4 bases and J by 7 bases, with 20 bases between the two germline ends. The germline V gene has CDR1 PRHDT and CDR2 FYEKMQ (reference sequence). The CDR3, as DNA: TGTGCCAGCAGCTCTTTCTCTAGCGTACTGATGAATGAGCAGTTCTTC. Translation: CASSSFSSVLMNEQFF.

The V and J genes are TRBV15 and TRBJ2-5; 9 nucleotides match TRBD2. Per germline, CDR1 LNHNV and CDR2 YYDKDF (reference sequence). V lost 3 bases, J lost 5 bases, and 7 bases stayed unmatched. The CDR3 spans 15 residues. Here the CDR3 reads CATSSAGGAAETQYF. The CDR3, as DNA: TGTGCCACCAGCAGTGCGGGGGGGGCCGCGGAGACCCAGTACTTC.